These T cell receptor beta chains were read from a single sample in a study of shared clonotypes between healthy human individuals. Measured with immunoSEQ multiplex PCR; TCRdb has only the in-frame clones, and not every one. The repertoire holds 950,000 to 1,100,000 clones, with 70% to 80% as singletons. What was sequenced was memory CD4+ T cells from PBMCs. The receptor source for this set is a man younger than 35 in good health. Some clones in this sample may be carry-over from other donors' samples. Both conserved end residues are part of each CDR3. D genes are given only for firm matches. Rows give clone size only sometimes, using once, few, many, or a class for an expanded clone.

clone size: -; J gene: TRBJ2-2; D gene: -; V gene: TRBV28; CDR3 DNA: TGTGCCAGCAGTTTATGGACCGGGACGACTAGGGGGCAGGAGCTGTTTTTT; CDR3 protein: CASSLWTGTTRGQELFF
clone size: -; J gene: TRBJ2-1; D gene: -; V gene: TRBV4-2; CDR3 DNA: TGTGCCAGCAGCCAAGCGACAGCTAGGTCCTACAATGAGCAGTTCTTC; CDR3 protein: CASSQATARSYNEQFF
clone size: -; J gene: TRBJ1-2; D gene: TRBD1; V gene: TRBV5-4; CDR3 DNA: TGTGCCAGCAGTCCGGACAGGTCCTATGGCTACACCTTC; CDR3 protein: CASSPDRSYGYTF
clone size: -; J gene: TRBJ2-1; D gene: -; V gene: TRBV7-2; CDR3 DNA: TGTGCCAGCAGCTCAGGGGGACTCAATGAGCAGTTCTTC; CDR3 protein: CASSSGGLNEQFF
clone size: -; J gene: TRBJ2-1; D gene: TRBD2; V gene: TRBV4-1; CDR3 DNA: TGCGCCAGCAGCCAATCAGGGAGGGGTTTGGAGTTCTTC; CDR3 protein: CASSQSGRGLEFF
clone size: -; J gene: TRBJ2-4; D gene: -; V gene: TRBV7-8; CDR3 DNA: TGTGCCAGCAGCTTAGCCCCCGGGGGAAGGGACGGCAAAAACATTCAGTACTTC; CDR3 protein: CASSLAPGGRDGKNIQYF
clone size: -; J gene: TRBJ2-5; D gene: -; V gene: TRBV6-5; CDR3 DNA: TGTGCCAGCAGTTACTCGGAGGCAGGACAAGAGACCCAGTACTTC; CDR3 protein: CASSYSEAGQETQYF
clone size: -; J gene: TRBJ2-2; D gene: -; V gene: TRBV7-3; CDR3 DNA: TGTGCCAGCAGCTTATTATCGAACACCGGGGAGCTGTTTTTT; CDR3 protein: CASSLLSNTGELFF
clone size: -; J gene: TRBJ2-1; D gene: TRBD1; V gene: TRBV18; CDR3 DNA: TGTGCCAGCTCACTCCCTGGACAGGACAATGAGCAGTTCTTC; CDR3 protein: CASSLPGQDNEQFF
clone size: -; J gene: TRBJ1-4; D gene: -; V gene: TRBV5-1; CDR3 DNA: TGCGCCAGCCGAAGGGGGGTTAATGAAAAACTGTTTTTT; CDR3 protein: CASRRGVNEKLFF
clone size: -; J gene: TRBJ2-2; D gene: -; V gene: TRBV21-1; CDR3 DNA: TGTGCCAGCAGCAGGGACCATCCTCCCGGGGAGCTGTTTTTT; CDR3 protein: CASSRDHPPGELFF
clone size: -; J gene: TRBJ2-1; D gene: -; V gene: TRBV5-1; CDR3 DNA: TGCGCCAGCAGCCCAGACACCTACAATGAGCAGTTCTTC; CDR3 protein: CASSPDTYNEQFF
clone size: few; J gene: TRBJ2-3; D gene: -; V gene: TRBV11-2; CDR3 DNA: TGTGCCAGCAGCATTCTTCCCGGGGGAACAGATACGCAGTATTTT; CDR3 protein: CASSILPGGTDTQYF